This T cell receptor (beta chain) was sequenced during a study of blood T cell repertoires in COVID-19. Study-level information: Material from acute and convalescent COVID-19 was sourced from the United States, Italy and Spain.

The authors' processing: Amplified reference gene primers provided the basis for estimating nucleated cell counts. Method: immunoSEQ multiplex PCR; TCRdb's copy keeps in-frame clones and lacks some. For V, J and clone size, that table is used; D and trimming come from the DNA. The sample lists over 110,000 clones, 88% occurring once. Germline V gene sequence: CDR1 SEHNR, CDR2 FQNEAQ (reference sequence). The CDR3 runs 12 residues. The V end was cut by 5 bases, the J end by 3 bases, with 6 bases between. This chain links TRBV7-9 with TRBJ2-3; weak D call: TRBD1 (6 bases). The receptor was derived from a man in his 70s with acute or convalescent COVID-19. Sequenced material: peripheral blood. The CDR3 spells CASSQGTDTQYF. The CDR3 DNA follows: TGTGCCAGCAGCCAGGGGACAGATACGCAGTATTTT.